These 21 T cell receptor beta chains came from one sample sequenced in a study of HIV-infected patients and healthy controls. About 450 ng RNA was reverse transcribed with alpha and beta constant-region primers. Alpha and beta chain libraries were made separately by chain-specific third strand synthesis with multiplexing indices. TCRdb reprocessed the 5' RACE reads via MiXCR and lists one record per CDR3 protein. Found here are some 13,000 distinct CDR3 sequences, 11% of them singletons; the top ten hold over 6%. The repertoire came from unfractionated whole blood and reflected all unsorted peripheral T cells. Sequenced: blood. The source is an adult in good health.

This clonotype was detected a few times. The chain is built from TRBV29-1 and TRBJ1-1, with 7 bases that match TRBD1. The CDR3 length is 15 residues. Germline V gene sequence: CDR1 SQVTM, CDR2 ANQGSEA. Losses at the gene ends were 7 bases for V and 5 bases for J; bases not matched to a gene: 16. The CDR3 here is CSARTGLSRGTEAFF. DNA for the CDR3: TGCAGCGCCCGGACAGGCCTATCCCGAGGGACTGAAGCTTTCTTT.

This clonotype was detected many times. CDR3 sequence reads: CASSLPGLAAYEQYF. The CDR3 nucleotides read TGTGCCAGCAGCCTGCCGGGACTAGCAGCTTACGAGCAGTACTTC. The V and J genes are TRBV11-2 and TRBJ2-7; 9 bases are a match to TRBD2. The J segment lost 4 bases and the V segment lost 5 bases, leaving 9 bases of the junction unmatched. The CDR3 loop spans 15 amino acids. Germline V gene sequence: CDR1 SGHAT, CDR2 FQNNGV.

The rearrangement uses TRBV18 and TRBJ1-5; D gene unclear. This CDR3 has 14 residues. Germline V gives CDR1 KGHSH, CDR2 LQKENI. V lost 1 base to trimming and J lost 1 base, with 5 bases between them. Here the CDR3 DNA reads TGTGCCAGCTCACCACGAGAGAGCAATCAGCCCCAGCATTTT. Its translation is CASSPRESNQPQHF.

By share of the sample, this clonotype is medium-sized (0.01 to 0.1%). The CDR3 loop reads CASSPTGGSNYGYTF. CDR3 DNA sequence: TGTGCCAGCAGCCCGACAGGGGGTTCTAACTATGGCTACACCTTC. The chain joins TRBV3-1 to TRBJ1-2, with 9 bases identical to TRBD1. CDR3 length equals 15 residues. Germline trimming cut 4 bases from V and 0 bases from J; bases unmatched to any gene: 3. Germline V CDR1 and CDR2: LGHDT, YNNKEL (reference sequence).

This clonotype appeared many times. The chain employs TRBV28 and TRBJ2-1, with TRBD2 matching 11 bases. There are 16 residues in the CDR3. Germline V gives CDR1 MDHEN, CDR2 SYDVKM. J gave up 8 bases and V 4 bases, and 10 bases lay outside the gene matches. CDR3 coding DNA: TGTGCCAGCAGTTCCCCCTTAGCGGGAGGGCTGTATGAGCAGTTCTTC. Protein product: CASSSPLAGGLYEQFF. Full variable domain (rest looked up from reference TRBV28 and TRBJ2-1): DVKVTQSSRYLVKRTGEKVFLECVQDMDHENMFWYRQDPGLGLRLIYFSYDVKMKEKGDIPEGYSVSREKKERFSLILESASTNQTSMYLCASSSPLAGGLYEQFFGPGTRLTVL.

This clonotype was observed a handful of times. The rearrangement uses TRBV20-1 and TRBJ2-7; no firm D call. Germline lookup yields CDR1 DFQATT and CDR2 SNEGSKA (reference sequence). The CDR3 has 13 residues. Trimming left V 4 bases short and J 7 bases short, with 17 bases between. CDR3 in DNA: TGCAGTGCTACTTCGGGCGGTCCCCCGGAGCAGTACTTC. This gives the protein CSATSGGPPEQYF.

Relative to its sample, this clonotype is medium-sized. In DNA form, the CDR3 reads TGCAGCGTTGAGCCCTTAGAGCTGGCGCGGGGGGAGCAGTTCTTC. It is translated as CSVEPLELARGEQFF. This chain joins TRBV29-1 and TRBJ2-1, with 7 bases fitting TRBD2. Germline V CDR1 and CDR2: SQVTM, ANQGSEA. After removal of 3 bases from V and 10 bases from J, the junction contained 15 bases not matched to a gene. The CDR3 runs to 15 residues.

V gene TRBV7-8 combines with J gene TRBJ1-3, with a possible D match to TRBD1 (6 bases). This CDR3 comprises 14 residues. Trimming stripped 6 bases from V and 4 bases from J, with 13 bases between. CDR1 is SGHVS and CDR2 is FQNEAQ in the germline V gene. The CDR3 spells CASRGGFRGNTIYF. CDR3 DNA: TGTGCCAGCAGAGGGGGATTCAGAGGAAACACCATATATTTT.

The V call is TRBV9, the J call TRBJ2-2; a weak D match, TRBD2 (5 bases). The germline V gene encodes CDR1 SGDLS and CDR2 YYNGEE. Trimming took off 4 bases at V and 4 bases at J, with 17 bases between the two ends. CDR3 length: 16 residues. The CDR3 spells CASSPERWEGTGELFF. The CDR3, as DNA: TGTGCCAGCAGCCCCGAGCGGTGGGAAGGCACCGGGGAGCTGTTTTTT.

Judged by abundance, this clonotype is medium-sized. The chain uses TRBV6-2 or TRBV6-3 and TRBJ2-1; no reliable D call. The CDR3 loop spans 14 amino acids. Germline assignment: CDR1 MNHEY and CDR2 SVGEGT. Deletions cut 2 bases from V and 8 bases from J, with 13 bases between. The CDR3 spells CASSYLRPEDEQFF. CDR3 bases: TGTGCCAGCAGTTACCTTAGACCAGAGGATGAGCAGTTCTTC.

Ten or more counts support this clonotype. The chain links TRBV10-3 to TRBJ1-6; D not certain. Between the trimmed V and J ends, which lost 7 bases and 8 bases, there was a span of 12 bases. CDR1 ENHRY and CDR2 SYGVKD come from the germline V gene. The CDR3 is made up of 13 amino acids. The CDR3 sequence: CAINPTADSPLHF. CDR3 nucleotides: TGTGCCATCAATCCCACAGCGGATTCACCCCTCCACTTT.

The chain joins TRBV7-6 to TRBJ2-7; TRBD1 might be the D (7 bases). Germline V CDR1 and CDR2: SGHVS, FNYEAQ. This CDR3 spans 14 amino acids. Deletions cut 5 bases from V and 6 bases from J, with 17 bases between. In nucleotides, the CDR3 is TGTGCCAGCAGCCCGGGACAGAGTAGCGGCGAGCAGTACTTC. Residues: CASSPGQSSGEQYF.

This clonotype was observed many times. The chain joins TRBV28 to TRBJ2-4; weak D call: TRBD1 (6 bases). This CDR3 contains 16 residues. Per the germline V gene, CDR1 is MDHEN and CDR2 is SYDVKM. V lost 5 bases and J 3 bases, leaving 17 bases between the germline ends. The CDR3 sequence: CASSPITGSGKNIQYF. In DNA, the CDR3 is TGTGCCAGCAGTCCGATAACAGGGTCTGGCAAAAACATTCAGTACTTC.

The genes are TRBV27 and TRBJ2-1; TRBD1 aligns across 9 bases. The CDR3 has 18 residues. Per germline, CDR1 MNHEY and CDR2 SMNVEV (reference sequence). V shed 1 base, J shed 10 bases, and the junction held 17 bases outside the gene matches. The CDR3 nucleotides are TGTGCCAGCAGTTTATACACGCCGGGACAGGGATTTGAATTAGAGCAGTTCTTC. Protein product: CASSLYTPGQGFELEQFF.

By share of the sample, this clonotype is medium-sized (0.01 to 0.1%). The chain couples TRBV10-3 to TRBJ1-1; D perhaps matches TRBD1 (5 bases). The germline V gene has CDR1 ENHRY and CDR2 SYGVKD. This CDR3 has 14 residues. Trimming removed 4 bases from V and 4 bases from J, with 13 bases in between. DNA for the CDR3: TGTGCCATCAGTGCTCGGGGGATCAGCACTGAAGCTTTCTTT. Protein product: CAISARGISTEAFF.

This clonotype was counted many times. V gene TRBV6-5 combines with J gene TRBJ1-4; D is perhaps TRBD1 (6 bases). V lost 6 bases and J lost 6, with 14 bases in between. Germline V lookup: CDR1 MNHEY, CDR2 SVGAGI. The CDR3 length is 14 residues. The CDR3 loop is CASSRGGRHEKLFF. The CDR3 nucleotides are TGTGCCAGCAGCCGAGGGGGGCGCCATGAAAAACTGTTTTTT.

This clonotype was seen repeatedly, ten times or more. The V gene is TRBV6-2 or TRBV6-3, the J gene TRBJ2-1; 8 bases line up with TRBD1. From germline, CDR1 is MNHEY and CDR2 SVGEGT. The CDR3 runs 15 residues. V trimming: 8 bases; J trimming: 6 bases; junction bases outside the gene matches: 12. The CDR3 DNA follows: TGTGCCAGCGGTCGGCGAACAGGGGGTACCAATGAGCAGTTCTTC. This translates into CASGRRTGGTNEQFF.

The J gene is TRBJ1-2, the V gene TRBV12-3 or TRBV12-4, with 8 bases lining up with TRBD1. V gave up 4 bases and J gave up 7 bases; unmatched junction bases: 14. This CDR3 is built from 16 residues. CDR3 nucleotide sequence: TGTGCCAGCAGTTCCCGGACAGGGCAAGCGAGGGCTGGCTACACCTTC. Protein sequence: CASSSRTGQARAGYTF.

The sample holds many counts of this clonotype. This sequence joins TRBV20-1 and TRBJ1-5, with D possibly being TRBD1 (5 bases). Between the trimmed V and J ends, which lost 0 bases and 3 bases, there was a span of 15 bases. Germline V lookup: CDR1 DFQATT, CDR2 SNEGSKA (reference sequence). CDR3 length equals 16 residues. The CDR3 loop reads CSARDLFTGTNQPQHF. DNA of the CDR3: TGCAGTGCTAGAGATCTGTTTACAGGTACCAATCAGCCCCAGCATTTT.

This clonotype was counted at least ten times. In DNA, the CDR3 is TGTGCCAGCAGCCCCGCGCAGGGGGGGACTGAAGCTTTCTTT. It yields the protein CASSPAQGGTEAFF. V usage is TRBV3-1 and J usage is TRBJ1-1, with TRBD1 identical over 7 bases. The germline V gene has CDR1 LGHDT and CDR2 YNNKEL (reference sequence). J was trimmed by 5 bases and V by 4 bases; bases with no gene match: 7. The CDR3 length is 14 residues.

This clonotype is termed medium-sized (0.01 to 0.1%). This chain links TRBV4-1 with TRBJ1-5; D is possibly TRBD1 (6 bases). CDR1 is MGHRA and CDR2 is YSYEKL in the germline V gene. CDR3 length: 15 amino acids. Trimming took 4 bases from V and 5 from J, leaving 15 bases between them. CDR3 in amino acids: CASSRGAGADQPQHF. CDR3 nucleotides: TGCGCCAGCAGCCGGGGGGCGGGGGCGGATCAGCCCCAGCATTTT.